Presented here are 29 T cell receptor beta chains from one specimen sequenced in a study of CXCR3-negative and CXCR3-positive naive CD8 T cells. Through 5' RACE with UMI labels, the TRB cDNA libraries were prepared. TCRdb reprocessed the 5' RACE reads and reports one entry per CDR3 protein, with no DNA. In all, the sample yields 100,000 to 150,000 distinct CDR3 sequences. The sample taken for sequencing was naive CXCR3- CD8+ T cells from blood. Documented subset: CD45RO-CCR7+CD27+CD95- naive CD8+ T cells lacking CXCR3 (TNR3-). The source of these receptors is a human donor in good health. Some clones in this sample may be carry-over from other donors' samples.

This chain links TRBV5-5 with TRBJ2-1. CDR3 length equals 14 residues. In germline, CDR1 is SGHKS, CDR2 YYEKEE (reference sequence). The CDR3 loop is CASSFWDYQLEQFF.

The chain couples TRBV2 to TRBJ2-1; TCRdb's D gene call, TRBD2, goes unchecked for lack of DNA. CDR3 length equals 15 residues. Germline lookup yields CDR1 SNHLY and CDR2 FYNNEI. This CDR3 is CASSEIQRGGNEQFF.

V gene TRBV28 combines with J gene TRBJ2-3; TCRdb picks TRBD1, but there is no DNA to check that call. The CDR3 length is 17 residues. CDR1 MDHEN and CDR2 SYDVKM come from the germline V gene. The CDR3: CASSTPSTEPSTDTQYF.

This chain joins TRBV6-5 and TRBJ2-2; TCRdb's D call, TRBD2, is unchecked because there is no DNA. The CDR3 has 15 residues. CDR1 is MNHEY, CDR2 SVGAGI, per germline. This CDR3 reads CASSYGLVATGELFF.

This chain links TRBV5-1 with TRBJ2-1; TCRdb's D call of TRBD2 is untestable without DNA. This CDR3 contains 16 residues. The germline gives CDR1 SGHRS, CDR2 YFSETQ. The CDR3 sequence: CASSLRTSGRGNEQFF.

V usage is TRBV27 and J usage is TRBJ2-7; checking the TCRdb D call of TRBD2 is not possible without DNA. The CDR3 contains 15 residues. Per the germline V gene, CDR1 is MNHEY and CDR2 is SMNVEV (reference sequence). The CDR3 protein is CASSLSGGALYEQYF.

The chain couples TRBV7-3 to TRBJ1-2. From germline, CDR1 is SGHTA and CDR2 FQGTGA. The CDR3 is made up of 15 amino acids. The CDR3 region is CASSLIYGDPYGYTF.

The V call is TRBV3-1, the J call TRBJ2-7; TCRdb indicates TRBD2, and absent DNA this call remains unverified. Germline V gene data show CDR1 as LGHDT and CDR2 as YNNKEL (reference sequence). The CDR3 is 13 residues long. CDR3 sequence reads: CASRGLADYELYF.

This chain connects TRBV29-1 to TRBJ2-7. The CDR3 runs to 15 residues. Germline loops: CDR1 SQVTM, CDR2 ANQGSEA. CDR3 loop: CSVVGQGGRSYEQYF.

The J gene is TRBJ2-3, the V gene TRBV12-3 or TRBV12-4. CDR3 length equals 15 residues. The CDR3 is CASSLDGVSTDTQYF.

The J gene is TRBJ2-7, the V gene TRBV18; TCRdb outputs TRBD1, but without DNA this stays unchecked. The CDR3 length is 18 residues. The germline gives CDR1 KGHSH, CDR2 LQKENI. The CDR3 loop reads CASSPPETRTGGTYEQYF. The full variable domain, completed using reference TRBV18 and TRBJ2-7, is NAGVMQNPRHLVRRRGQEARLRCSPMKGHSHVYWYRQLPEEGLKFMVYLQKENIIDESGMPKERFSAEFPKEGPSILRIQQVVRGDSAAYFCASSPPETRTGGTYEQYFGPGTRLTVT.

This chain uses TRBV20-1 with TRBJ2-4. The CDR3 is made up of 14 amino acids. Germline V gene sequence: CDR1 DFQATT, CDR2 SNEGSKA (reference sequence). The CDR3 reads CSAITDLAKNIQYF.

The rearrangement uses TRBV29-1 and TRBJ2-5; TCRdb's D gene call, TRBD1, goes unchecked for lack of DNA. This CDR3 is built from 18 residues. Germline-derived CDR1 and CDR2 are SQVTM and ANQGSEA. CDR3 protein: CSVRLRVVSRRWKETQYF.

This sequence joins TRBV19 and TRBJ2-7; the TCRdb D gene call, TRBD2, has no DNA to confirm it. CDR3 length: 15 residues. Germline CDR1 reads LNHDA; CDR2 reads SQIVND (reference sequence). CDR3 sequence reads: CASRPGPHGSYEQYF.

The chain employs TRBV29-1 and TRBJ2-7; TCRdb's D call of TRBD1 is untestable without DNA. The CDR3 has 14 amino acids. Per germline, CDR1 SQVTM and CDR2 ANQGSEA. CDR3 in amino acids: CSVEAPGETYEQYF.

CDR3 sequence reads: CASSADWGAKETQYF. The chain links TRBV12-3 or TRBV12-4 to TRBJ2-5; TCRdb returns TRBD1, unconfirmable since there is no DNA. The CDR3 extends over 15 amino acids.

This rearrangement joins TRBV7-8 to TRBJ1-1. Germline V CDR1 and CDR2: SGHVS, FQNEAQ. CDR3 length equals 15 residues. CDR3 residues: CASSLLSGENTEAFF.

V usage is TRBV27 and J usage is TRBJ2-3; the D gene TCRdb calls, TRBD1, cannot be checked with no DNA. The germline V gene has CDR1 MNHEY and CDR2 SMNVEV (reference sequence). The CDR3 runs 12 residues. CDR3 protein: CASSSGADTQYF.

The J gene is TRBJ2-7, the V gene TRBV7-9. The CDR3 totals 16 residues. Per the germline V gene, CDR1 is SEHNR and CDR2 is FQNEAQ (reference sequence). CDR3 loop: CASSQGVADSLGEQYF.

CDR3 sequence: CSAEENRAEQFF. The chain employs TRBV29-1 and TRBJ2-1; TCRdb calls TRBD1, which cannot be checked without DNA. The CDR3 spans 12 residues. CDR1 is SQVTM and CDR2 is ANQGSEA in the germline V gene.

The genes are TRBV3-1 and TRBJ2-1. Germline V gene data show CDR1 as LGHDT and CDR2 as YNNKEL (reference sequence). The CDR3 runs to 15 residues. The CDR3: CASSPRTATYNEQFF.

This chain links TRBV4-3 with TRBJ1-2; the TRBD1 assignment by TCRdb is unverifiable without DNA. The germline V gene has CDR1 LGHNA and CDR2 YSLEER. This CDR3 region has 15 residues. The CDR3 reads CASSQELVGGISYTF.

The V and J genes are TRBV29-1 and TRBJ2-5; TCRdb's assignment of TRBD1 cannot be checked, as there is no DNA. The germline CDR1 and CDR2 sequences are SQVTM and ANQGSEA. The CDR3 spans 13 residues. The CDR3 loop reads CSVELTGEETQYF.

This rearrangement joins TRBV27 to TRBJ2-1; TCRdb's D call, TRBD1, is unchecked because there is no DNA. The V gene's germline CDR1 is MNHEY and CDR2 SMNVEV (reference sequence). The CDR3 length is 14 residues. The CDR3 loop is CASSLYRDAQWLFF.

The V gene is TRBV12-3 or TRBV12-4, the J gene TRBJ2-3; TCRdb picks TRBD1, but there is no DNA to check that call. The CDR3 contains 15 residues. The CDR3 sequence is CASGKTGDSTDTQYF.

The V call is TRBV27, the J call TRBJ2-5; TCRdb's assignment of TRBD1 cannot be checked, as there is no DNA. The CDR3 has 15 amino acids. Germline V gives CDR1 MNHEY, CDR2 SMNVEV (reference sequence). The CDR3 spells CASSHHRAPGETQYF.

The chain uses TRBV7-9 and TRBJ2-1; TCRdb outputs TRBD2, but without DNA this stays unchecked. Germline V gene data show CDR1 as SEHNR and CDR2 as FQNEAQ (reference sequence). The CDR3 has 15 residues. The CDR3 loop reads CASSPLAFSHDEQFF.

The V and J genes are TRBV28 and TRBJ2-3; TCRdb picks TRBD1, but there is no DNA to check that call. The CDR3 spans 15 residues. Germline CDR1 reads MDHEN; CDR2 reads SYDVKM. The CDR3: CASSQRQGRTDTQYF.

The V gene is TRBV12-3 or TRBV12-4, the J gene TRBJ2-2; without DNA, the TCRdb call of TRBD2 cannot be checked. This CDR3 contains 17 residues. The chain's CDR3 is CASSPFRGSGYTGELFF.